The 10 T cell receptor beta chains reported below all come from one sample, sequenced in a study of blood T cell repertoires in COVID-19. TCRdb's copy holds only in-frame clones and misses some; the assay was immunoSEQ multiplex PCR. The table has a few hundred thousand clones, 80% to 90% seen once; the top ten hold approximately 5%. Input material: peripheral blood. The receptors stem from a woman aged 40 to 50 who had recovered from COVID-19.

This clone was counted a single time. DNA for the CDR3: TGTGCCACCAGCAGGTGGACTCTCGCCCGTAACACTGAAGCTTTCTTT. This encodes CATSRWTLARNTEAFF. V is TRBV15 and J is TRBJ1-1; D unclear. The CDR3 loop spans 16 amino acids. Trimming removed 3 bases from V and 2 bases from J, with 16 bases in between. Germline-derived CDR1 and CDR2 are LNHNV and YYDKDF (reference sequence).

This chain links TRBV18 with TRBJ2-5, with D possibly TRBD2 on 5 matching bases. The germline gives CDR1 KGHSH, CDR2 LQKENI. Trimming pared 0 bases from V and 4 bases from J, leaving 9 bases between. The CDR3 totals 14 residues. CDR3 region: CASSPPAGGETQYF. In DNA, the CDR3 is TGTGCCAGCTCACCACCGGCGGGCGGAGAGACCCAGTACTTC.

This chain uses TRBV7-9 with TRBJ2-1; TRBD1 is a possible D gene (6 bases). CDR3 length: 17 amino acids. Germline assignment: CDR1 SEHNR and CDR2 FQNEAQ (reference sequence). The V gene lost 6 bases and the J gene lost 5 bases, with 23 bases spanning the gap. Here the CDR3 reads CASRSPRRDKGNNEQFF. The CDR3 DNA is TGTGCCAGCAGATCTCCCCGCCGGGACAAAGGAAACAATGAGCAGTTCTTC.

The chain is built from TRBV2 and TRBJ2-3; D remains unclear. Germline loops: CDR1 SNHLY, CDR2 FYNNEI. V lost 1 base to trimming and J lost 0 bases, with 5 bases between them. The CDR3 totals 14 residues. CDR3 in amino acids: CASSEGHSTDTQYF. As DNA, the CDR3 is TGTGCCAGCAGTGAAGGGCATAGCACAGATACGCAGTATTTT.

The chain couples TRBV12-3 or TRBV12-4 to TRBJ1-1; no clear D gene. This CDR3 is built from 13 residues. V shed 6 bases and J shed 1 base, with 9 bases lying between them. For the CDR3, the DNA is TGTGCCAGCAGAATCACACCGAACACTGAAGCTTTCTTT. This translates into CASRITPNTEAFF.

The DNA of the CDR3 is TGTGCCAGCAGTCCAGGTTGGGGGGGTGAAGCTTTCTTT. This codes for CASSPGWGGEAFF. J is TRBJ1-1 and V is TRBV6-5, with D perhaps matching TRBD1 (5 bases). With 5 bases removed from V and 7 bases from J, the gap between germline ends came to 14 bases. The CDR3 extends over 13 amino acids. Germline CDR1 reads MNHEY; CDR2 reads SVGAGI.

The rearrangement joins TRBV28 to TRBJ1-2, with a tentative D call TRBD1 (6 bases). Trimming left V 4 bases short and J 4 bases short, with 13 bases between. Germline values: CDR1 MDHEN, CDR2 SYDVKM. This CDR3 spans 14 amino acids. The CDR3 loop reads CASSSGGAAYGYTF. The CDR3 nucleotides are TGTGCCAGCAGTTCGGGGGGGGCGGCCTATGGCTACACCTTC.

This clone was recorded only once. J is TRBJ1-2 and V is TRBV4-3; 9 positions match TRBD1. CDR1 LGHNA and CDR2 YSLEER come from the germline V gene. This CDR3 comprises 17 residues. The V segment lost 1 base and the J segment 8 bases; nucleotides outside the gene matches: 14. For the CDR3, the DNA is TGCGCCAGCAGCCAAGGACCTGGGACAGGGAATTTGTACGGCTACACCTTC. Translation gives CASSQGPGTGNLYGYTF.

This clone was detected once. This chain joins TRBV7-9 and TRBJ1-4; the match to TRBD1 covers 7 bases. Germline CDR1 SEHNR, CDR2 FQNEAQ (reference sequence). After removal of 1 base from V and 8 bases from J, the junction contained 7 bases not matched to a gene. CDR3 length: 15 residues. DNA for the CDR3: TGTGCCAGCAGCTTAGGAGTAGGGGGCTACGAAAAACTGTTTTTT. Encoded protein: CASSLGVGGYEKLFF.

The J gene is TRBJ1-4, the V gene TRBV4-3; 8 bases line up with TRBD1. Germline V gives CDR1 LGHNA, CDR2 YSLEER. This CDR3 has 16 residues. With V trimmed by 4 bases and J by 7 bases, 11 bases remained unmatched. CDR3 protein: CASSPQDRGLGEKLFF. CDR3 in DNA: TGCGCCAGCAGCCCACAAGACAGGGGATTGGGTGAAAAACTGTTTTTT.